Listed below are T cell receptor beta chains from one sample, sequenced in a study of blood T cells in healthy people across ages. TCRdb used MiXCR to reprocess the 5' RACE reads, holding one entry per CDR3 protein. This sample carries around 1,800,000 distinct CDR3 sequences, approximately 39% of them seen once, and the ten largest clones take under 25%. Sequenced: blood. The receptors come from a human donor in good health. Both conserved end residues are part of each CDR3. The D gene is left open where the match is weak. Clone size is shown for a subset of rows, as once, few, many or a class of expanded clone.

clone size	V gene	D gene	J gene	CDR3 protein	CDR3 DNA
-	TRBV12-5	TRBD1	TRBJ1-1	CASGYDRASAEAFF	TGTGCTAGTGGTTATGACAGGGCTTCAGCTGAAGCTTTCTTT
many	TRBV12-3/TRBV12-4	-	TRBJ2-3	CASSQGLADTQYF	TGTGCCAGCAGTCAAGGATTAGCGGATACGCAGTATTTT
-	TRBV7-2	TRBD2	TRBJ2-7	CVSSLSGGSYNEQYF	TGTGTCAGCAGCCTTAGCGGGGGCTCCTACAATGAGCAGTACTTC
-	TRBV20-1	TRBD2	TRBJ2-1	CSASTSGDSYNEQFF	TGCAGTGCTTCGACTAGCGGGGATTCCTACAATGAGCAGTTCTTC
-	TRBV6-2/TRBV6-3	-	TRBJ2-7	CASSLDLTSSYEQYF	TGTGCCAGCAGTCTCGACTTAACTAGCTCCTACGAGCAGTACTTC
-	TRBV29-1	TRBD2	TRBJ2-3	CSVDGASGGNGDTQYF	TGCAGCGTTGATGGGGCTAGCGGGGGAAATGGAGATACGCAGTATTTT
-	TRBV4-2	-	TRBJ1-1	CASSLTQARGSEAFF	TGTGCCAGCAGCCTTACCCAGGCAAGAGGGAGTGAAGCTTTCTTT
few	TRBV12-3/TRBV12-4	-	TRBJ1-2	CASSTTGTSHSGYTF	TGTGCCAGCAGCACTACCGGGACTTCCCATTCTGGCTACACCTTC
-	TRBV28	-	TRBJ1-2	CASSGGAIYGYTF	TGTGCCAGCAGCGGGGGGGCCATCTATGGCTACACCTTC
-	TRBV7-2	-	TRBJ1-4	CASSSGRGDEKLFF	TGTGCCAGCAGCTCCGGAAGGGGGGATGAAAAACTGTTTTTT